The 30 T cell receptor beta chains below come from one sample, sequenced in a study of radiation and T cells in renal cell carcinoma. As to time point: blood 4 weeks post-SBRT, at nephrectomy. Treatment denoted: 15 Gy SBRT to primary tumor, nephrectomy 4 weeks later. The data were produced by immunoSEQ multiplex PCR, yet TCRdb's version contains in-frame clones alone and is incomplete. The sample contains approximately 170,000 clones, about 88% of which appear only once. The sequences come from blood, collected from a patient whose treatment included radiotherapy and nephrectomy. The receptors here all came from a woman between 45 and 65 years old with renal cell carcinoma.

This chain uses TRBV18 with TRBJ1-2, with D uncertain. Trimming pared 4 bases from V and 4 bases from J, leaving 10 bases between. CDR1 is KGHSH, CDR2 LQKENI, per germline. The CDR3 is 13 amino acids. The CDR3 DNA reads TGTGCCAGCTCACTTGAAGGGTTCTATGGCTACACCTTC. This codes for CASSLEGFYGYTF.

The chain combines TRBV28 with TRBJ1-5; D unclear. This CDR3 comprises 16 residues. V lost 7 bases and J lost 0, with 16 bases in between. Per the germline V gene, CDR1 is MDHEN and CDR2 is SYDVKM. The CDR3 DNA sequence: TGTGCCAGCACACTCTCAGGAGAATTTAGCAATCAGCCCCAGCATTTT. The encoded protein is CASTLSGEFSNQPQHF.

This clone has only one observation. V gene TRBV10-1 combines with J gene TRBJ1-1; D perhaps matches TRBD1 (6 bases). Per germline, CDR1 WNHNN and CDR2 SYGVQD (reference sequence). This CDR3 spans 15 amino acids. Trimming removed 3 bases at V and 2 bases at J, with 13 bases between. CDR3 sequence (DNA): TGCGCCAGCAGTGAATCGACCAGGGGAAACACTGAAGCTTTCTTT. Its translation: CASSESTRGNTEAFF.

This clone was seen a few times. The chain carries TRBV30 and TRBJ1-5, with D unclear. This CDR3 is 14 amino acids long. Deletions cut 4 bases from V and 1 base from J, with 11 bases between. Germline CDR1 is GTSNPN and CDR2 is SVGIG (reference sequence). DNA of the CDR3: TGTGCCTGGAATCGAGCGGGGAGCAATCAGCCCCAGCATTTT. Residues: CAWNRAGSNQPQHF.

The chain recombines TRBV6-6 with TRBJ2-2; TRBD1 aligns across 10 bases. Germline V gives CDR1 MNHNY, CDR2 SVGAGI (reference sequence). After removal of 8 bases from V and 3 bases from J, the junction contained 9 bases not matched to a gene. The CDR3 has 16 residues. DNA of the CDR3: TGTGCCAGCGACCCGTGGGGACAGGGGTACACCGGGGAGCTGTTTTTT. It yields the protein CASDPWGQGYTGELFF.

J is TRBJ2-5 and V is TRBV4-2; D is possibly TRBD2 (5 bases). V gave up 4 bases and J gave up 5 bases, with 11 bases separating them. Germline values: CDR1 LGHNA, CDR2 YNFKEQ. This CDR3 has 13 residues. CDR3 in amino acids: CASSRTSLETQYF. In nucleotides, the CDR3 is TGTGCCAGCAGCCGAACTAGTTTGGAGACCCAGTACTTC.

The V and J genes are TRBV5-4 and TRBJ1-4, with TRBD1 identical over 8 bases. This CDR3 region has 16 residues. J was trimmed by 8 bases and V by 0 bases; bases with no gene match: 9. The germline gives CDR1 SGHNT, CDR2 YYREEE (reference sequence). The CDR3 protein is CASSLDPTGEKEKLFF. Here the CDR3 DNA reads TGTGCCAGCAGCTTGGATCCGACAGGGGAGAAGGAAAAACTGTTTTTT. Full variable domain (rest looked up from reference TRBV5-4 and TRBJ1-4): ETGVTQSPTHLIKTRGQQVTLRCSSQSGHNTVSWYQQALGQGPQFIFQYYREEENGRGNFPPRFSGLQFPNYSSELNVNALELDDSALYLCASSLDPTGEKEKLFFGSGTQLSVL.

The V gene is TRBV18, the J gene TRBJ1-2; TRBD1 matches at 9 bases. Germline assignment: CDR1 KGHSH and CDR2 LQKENI. V shed 3 bases, J shed 8 bases, and the junction held 7 bases outside the gene matches. This CDR3 comprises 14 residues. In DNA form, the CDR3 reads TGTGCCAGCTCACCGAGGGACAGGGCAGGGGGCTACACCTTC. Translation gives CASSPRDRAGGYTF. Looking up the rest from reference TRBV18 and TRBJ1-2 gives the full variable domain: NAGVMQNPRHLVRRRGQEARLRCSPMKGHSHVYWYRQLPEEGLKFMVYLQKENIIDESGMPKERFSAEFPKEGPSILRIQQVVRGDSAAYFCASSPRDRAGGYTFGSGTRLTVV.

This chain connects TRBV7-9 to TRBJ2-3; possibly TRBD1 or TRBD2 for D (5 bases each). Trimming left V 7 bases short and J 7 bases short, with 33 bases between. The germline CDR1 and CDR2 sequences are SEHNR and FQNEAQ (reference sequence). This CDR3 is 19 amino acids long. The CDR3 coding sequence is TGTGCCAGCACCCCTCTAGGGGCCGGGACCATGCTGATTCCCTATACGCAGTATTTT. Its translation: CASTPLGAGTMLIPYTQYF.

The CDR3 here is CASSPGGTEAFF. CDR3 DNA: TGTGCCAGCTCCCCAGGGGGGACTGAAGCTTTCTTT. This chain uses TRBV19 with TRBJ1-1; TRBD1 agrees at 7 bases. Germline V CDR1 and CDR2: LNHDA, SQIVND (reference sequence). The length of the CDR3 is 12 residues. V shed 9 bases and J 5 bases; nucleotides not matched to a gene: 6.

This chain uses TRBV9 with TRBJ1-6; possibly TRBD1 for D (5 bases). The V end lost 0 bases, the J end lost 6 bases, and 10 bases lay between the germline ends. In germline, CDR1 is SGDLS, CDR2 YYNGEE. This CDR3 contains 15 residues. The CDR3 DNA follows: TGTGCCAGCAGCGTAGCGGGACCGCGTAATTCACCCCTCCACTTT. It is translated as CASSVAGPRNSPLHF. Supplemented by reference TRBV9 and TRBJ1-6, the full variable domain reads DSGVTQTPKHLITATGQRVTLRCSPRSGDLSVYWYQQSLDQGLQFLIQYYNGEERAKGNILERFSAQQFPDLHSELNLSSLELGDSALYFCASSVAGPRNSPLHFGNGTRLTVT.

The V gene is TRBV7-6, the J gene TRBJ2-7; no reliable D call. Trimming removed 5 bases from V and 4 bases from J, with 15 bases in between. The CDR3 runs to 14 residues. Germline V CDR1 and CDR2: SGHVS, FNYEAQ. The CDR3: CASSPQVGHYEQYF. The CDR3 DNA reads as TGTGCCAGCAGCCCGCAAGTAGGGCATTACGAGCAGTACTTC.

V gene TRBV9 combines with J gene TRBJ1-6; tentatively, D is TRBD1 (5 bases). V shed 4 bases and J shed 10 bases, with 21 bases lying between them. Germline V gene lookup returns CDR1 SGDLS and CDR2 YYNGEE. CDR3 length: 16 amino acids. The CDR3 region is CASSPQPWDFRSPLHF. The CDR3 nucleotides read TGTGCCAGCAGCCCTCAGCCCTGGGACTTCCGGTCACCCCTCCACTTT.

V usage is TRBV7-9 and J usage is TRBJ1-2; TRBD1 might be the D (5 bases). Germline CDR1 is SEHNR and CDR2 is FQNEAQ (reference sequence). V lost 0 bases and J lost 4, with 21 bases in between. This CDR3 has 18 amino acids. CDR3 in amino acids: CASSLAFGGGQIGYGYTF. The DNA of the CDR3 is TGTGCCAGCAGCTTAGCGTTCGGGGGTGGGCAGATTGGCTATGGCTACACCTTC.

The chain links TRBV19 to TRBJ1-2; D is unclear. CDR1 and CDR2 from the germline V gene are LNHDA and SQIVND (reference sequence). The V and J ends lost 5 bases and 2 bases respectively, with 9 bases between them. The CDR3 contains 13 residues. CDR3 sequence reads: CASSPRTNYGYTF. CDR3 DNA sequence: TGTGCCAGTAGTCCAAGGACCAACTATGGCTACACCTTC.

The chain recombines TRBV5-1 with TRBJ1-5; the D gene is possibly TRBD1 (5 bases). Germline-derived CDR1 and CDR2 are SGHRS and YFSETQ. The V and J ends lost 0 bases and 6 bases respectively, with 10 bases between them. CDR3 length: 14 amino acids. This chain's CDR3 is CASSLDGGSQPQHF. CDR3 nucleotide sequence: TGCGCCAGCAGCTTGGATGGGGGGAGTCAGCCCCAGCATTTT.

This clone was detected only a few times. This chain connects TRBV2 to TRBJ1-3; D is undetermined. Trimming removed 6 bases at V and 0 bases at J, with 9 bases between. This CDR3 is 14 amino acids long. CDR1 and CDR2 from the germline V gene are SNHLY and FYNNEI. The CDR3 nucleotides are TGTGCCAGCAGGCCTGGCTTCTCTGGAAACACCATATATTTT. Translated: CASRPGFSGNTIYF.

The rearrangement uses TRBV18 and TRBJ1-5; 8 bases fit TRBD1. Germline trimming cut 6 bases from V and 0 bases from J; bases unmatched to any gene: 4. The CDR3 is made up of 15 amino acids. Germline V lookup: CDR1 KGHSH, CDR2 LQKENI. CDR3 amino acids: CASSRQGHSNQPQHF. CDR3 DNA: TGTGCCAGCTCTCGACAGGGGCATAGCAATCAGCCCCAGCATTTT.

CDR3 bases: TGTGCCAGCAGCGCTCGGACAGGGAGTGGCTACACCTTC. Translation gives CASSARTGSGYTF. V gene TRBV7-9 combines with J gene TRBJ1-2; 8 positions match TRBD1. From germline, CDR1 is SEHNR and CDR2 FQNEAQ (reference sequence). The CDR3 loop spans 13 amino acids. Germline trimming cut 5 bases from V and 7 bases from J; bases unmatched to any gene: 6.

The genes are TRBV14 and TRBJ2-3; D not certain. The CDR3 runs to 14 residues. Between the trimmed V and J ends, which lost 2 bases and 0 bases, there was a span of 6 bases. Germline loops: CDR1 SGHDN, CDR2 FVKESK. CDR3 loop: CASSQTSSTDTQYF. The CDR3 DNA is TGTGCCAGCAGCCAAACCAGTAGCACAGATACGCAGTATTTT.

V gene TRBV5-1 combines with J gene TRBJ2-5; D not resolved. This CDR3 has 11 residues. Trimming took off 6 bases at V and 5 bases at J, with 8 bases between the two ends. Germline CDR1 is SGHRS and CDR2 is YFSETQ. CDR3 loop: CASTVGETQYF. The DNA for the CDR3 is TGCGCCAGCACGGTTGGGGAGACCCAGTACTTC.

The V gene is TRBV5-6, the J gene TRBJ1-1; TRBD1 might be the D (5 bases). CDR3 size: 19 residues. Per germline, CDR1 SGHDT and CDR2 YYEEEE. Trimming removed 0 bases from V and 0 bases from J, with 21 bases in between. The CDR3 region has the DNA TGTGCCAGCAGCTTGGTAGTGTCGGACAAGCCTTATTTGAACACTGAAGCTTTCTTT. Amino acids: CASSLVVSDKPYLNTEAFF.

The CDR3 is CASSLGVDGEKLFF. As DNA, the CDR3 is TGCGCCAGCAGCTTGGGGGTCGACGGAGAAAAACTGTTTTTT. V is TRBV5-1 and J is TRBJ1-4; D is ambiguous. Germline V gene sequence: CDR1 SGHRS, CDR2 YFSETQ. This CDR3 has 14 residues. With 0 bases removed from V and 8 bases from J, the gap between germline ends came to 11 bases.

CDR3 sequence (DNA): TGTGCCAGTACCTCTCAGGGGACAGGGTCCGGCTACACCTTC. It translates to CASTSQGTGSGYTF. J is TRBJ1-2 and V is TRBV19, with 9 bases identical to TRBD1. V lost 7 bases, J lost 8 bases, and 11 bases stayed unmatched. The CDR3 extends over 14 amino acids. Per germline, CDR1 LNHDA and CDR2 SQIVND (reference sequence).

V is TRBV9 and J is TRBJ2-5, with 9 bases aligning to TRBD2. The J segment lost 5 bases and the V segment lost 3 bases, leaving 8 bases of the junction unmatched. The CDR3 extends over 15 amino acids. Germline assignment: CDR1 SGDLS and CDR2 YYNGEE. CDR3 bases: TGTGCCAGCAGCGCTCCGGGACTAGCCGGGGAGACCCAGTACTTC. Protein product: CASSAPGLAGETQYF. The full variable domain, in which reference TRBV9 and TRBJ2-5 provide the parts outside the CDR3, is DSGVTQTPKHLITATGQRVTLRCSPRSGDLSVYWYQQSLDQGLQFLIQYYNGEERAKGNILERFSAQQFPDLHSELNLSSLELGDSALYFCASSAPGLAGETQYFGPGTRLLVL.

This chain uses TRBV4-1 with TRBJ1-3, with D uncertain. The length of the CDR3 is 16 residues. The V gene's germline CDR1 is MGHRA and CDR2 YSYEKL. V was clipped by 3 bases and J by 3 bases, with 15 bases between them. CDR3: CASSQTGRLYGNTIYF. In DNA, the CDR3 is TGCGCCAGCAGCCAGACCGGGAGATTATATGGAAACACCATATATTTT.

This sequence joins TRBV7-2 and TRBJ2-2; maybe TRBD2 (5 bases). Trimming removed 10 bases from V and 4 bases from J, with 19 bases in between. The germline gives CDR1 SGHTA, CDR2 FQGNSA. The CDR3 spans 15 residues. This CDR3 is CATPAPGDTTGELFF. In nucleotides, the CDR3 is TGTGCCACCCCCGCCCCCGGGGATACCACCGGGGAGCTGTTTTTT.

The rearrangement uses TRBV5-5 and TRBJ1-2; 9 nucleotides align to TRBD1. Germline CDR1 reads SGHKS; CDR2 reads YYEKEE (reference sequence). The CDR3 runs 13 residues. The J segment lost 5 bases and the V segment lost 4 bases, leaving 3 bases of the junction unmatched. CDR3 in amino acids: CASSPGTGYGYTF. CDR3 nucleotides: TGTGCCAGCAGCCCGGGGACAGGGTATGGCTACACCTTC.

The J gene is TRBJ1-2, the V gene TRBV27; 9 nucleotides agree with TRBD1. This CDR3 has 15 residues. The germline V gene has CDR1 MNHEY and CDR2 SMNVEV (reference sequence). Trimming at V came to 6 bases and at J to 4 bases, leaving 9 bases not matched to a gene. The CDR3 nucleotides are TGTGCCAGCAGATCCTCCGGGACAGGGACCTATGGCTACACCTTC. Translated: CASRSSGTGTYGYTF.

This clone was seen only once. The chain carries TRBV9 and TRBJ1-2; possible D gene TRBD1, 5 bases. Trimming pared 1 base from V and 4 bases from J, leaving 11 bases between. CDR1 and CDR2 from the germline V gene are SGDLS and YYNGEE. This CDR3 is 14 amino acids long. The CDR3 is CASSVRTGGYGYTF. Here the CDR3 DNA reads TGTGCCAGCAGCGTACGGACCGGGGGCTATGGCTACACCTTC.